What follows are 25 T cell receptor beta chains derived from one specimen sequenced in a study of shared clonotypes between healthy human individuals. TCRdb keeps only in-frame clones here, not all; method: immunoSEQ multiplex PCR. Of over a million clones listed, 98% are singletons. The source material was naive CD4+ T cells sorted from blood. The subset is: CD45RA+ positively selected. The receptors here all came from a man aged 30-40 years in good health.

The V call is TRBV5-1, the J call TRBJ2-5; D might be TRBD2 (6 bases). CDR3 length: 14 amino acids. Deletions cut 1 base from V and 4 bases from J, with 11 bases between. Germline V gives CDR1 SGHRS, CDR2 YFSETQ. CDR3 in amino acids: CASSLSPGVETQYF. CDR3 in DNA: TGCGCCAGCAGCTTGTCGCCGGGAGTAGAGACCCAGTACTTC.

The V and J genes are TRBV6-1 and TRBJ2-5, with D tentatively TRBD1 or TRBD2 (5 bases each). CDR3 length: 15 amino acids. V lost 3 bases and J 5 bases, leaving 16 bases between the germline ends. The germline V gene encodes CDR1 MNHNS and CDR2 SASEGT. Here the CDR3 reads CASSEGLEVVETQYF. Here the CDR3 DNA reads TGTGCCAGCAGTGAGGGGCTGGAGGTGGTGGAGACCCAGTACTTC.

This chain links TRBV2 with TRBJ2-5; 9 nucleotides agree with TRBD2. V shed 6 bases, J shed 4 bases, and the junction held 9 bases outside the gene matches. This CDR3 region has 15 residues. CDR1 and CDR2 from the germline V gene are SNHLY and FYNNEI. This chain's CDR3 is CASRLAGGGIETQYF. In DNA form, the CDR3 reads TGTGCCAGCAGACTAGCGGGCGGAGGGATAGAGACCCAGTACTTC.

The V gene is TRBV10-3, the J gene TRBJ1-5; 7 bases are a match to TRBD1. Unmatched junction bases numbered 6, after V lost 6 bases and J lost 1 base. This CDR3 region has 15 residues. Germline V lookup: CDR1 ENHRY, CDR2 SYGVKD. DNA of the CDR3: TGTGCCATCAGCGCTGACAGGGTGAGCAATCAGCCCCAGCATTTT. This sequence encodes CAISADRVSNQPQHF.

The chain uses TRBV7-9 and TRBJ2-5; D not resolved. The length of the CDR3 is 13 residues. Trimming took off 7 bases at V and 2 bases at J, with 11 bases between the two ends. Germline values: CDR1 SEHNR, CDR2 FQNEAQ (reference sequence). CDR3 in amino acids: CASNFEFQETQYF. DNA for the CDR3: TGTGCCAGCAACTTCGAGTTTCAAGAGACCCAGTACTTC. Together with reference TRBV7-9 and TRBJ2-5, the CDR3 gives the full variable domain: DTGVSQNPRHKITKRGQNVTFRCDPISEHNRLYWYRQTLGQGPEFLTYFQNEAQLEKSRLLSDRFSAERPKGSFSTLEIQRTEQGDSAMYLCASNFEFQETQYFGPGTRLLVL.

V gene TRBV18 combines with J gene TRBJ2-5, with 11 bases that match TRBD1. The end of the DNA aligns better with TRBJ2-7, so the J call may be wrong. Germline assignment: CDR1 KGHSH and CDR2 LQKENI. CDR3 length: 13 amino acids. CDR3: CASSSGTGGEQYF. In nucleotides, the CDR3 is TGTGCCAGCTCATCAGGGACAGGGGGCGAGCAGTACTTC.

The chain carries TRBV5-1 and TRBJ1-1; 8 bases agree with TRBD1. V shed 3 bases and J 4 bases; nucleotides not matched to a gene: 8. The CDR3 loop spans 15 amino acids. CDR1 is SGHRS and CDR2 is YFSETQ in the germline V gene. CDR3 sequence: CASSSQTGAGTEAFF. In DNA form, the CDR3 reads TGCGCCAGCAGCTCCCAGACAGGGGCAGGCACTGAAGCTTTCTTT.

The chain combines TRBV5-1 with TRBJ1-2, with 11 nucleotides matching TRBD1. The CDR3 sequence is 16 residues long. V shed 3 bases, J shed 7 bases, and the junction held 11 bases outside the gene matches. The germline V gene encodes CDR1 SGHRS and CDR2 YFSETQ. CDR3 DNA sequence: TGCGCCAGCAGCTCCTGGAGGCCGGGACAGGGGGTTGGCTACACCTTC. It codes for CASSSWRPGQGVGYTF. The complete variable domain, with remaining parts taken from reference TRBV5-1 and TRBJ1-2, reads KAGVTQTPRYLIKTRGQQVTLSCSPISGHRSVSWYQQTPGQGLQFLFEYFSETQRNKGNFPGRFSGRQFSNSRSEMNVSTLELGDSALYLCASSSWRPGQGVGYTFGSGTRLTVV.

V is TRBV9 and J is TRBJ1-1; no clear D. The V gene's germline CDR1 is SGDLS and CDR2 YYNGEE. Trimming removed 0 bases from V and 1 base from J, with 10 bases in between. The CDR3 has 15 amino acids. The CDR3 protein is CASSVGVGRNTEAFF. The CDR3 region has the DNA TGTGCCAGCAGCGTAGGTGTGGGGAGGAACACTGAAGCTTTCTTT.

The chain recombines TRBV11-3 with TRBJ2-7; D unresolved. Trimming stripped 11 bases from V and 0 bases from J, with 14 bases between. The CDR3 is 13 residues long. The germline gives CDR1 SGHNT, CDR2 YENEEA. CDR3: CASQAGPSYEQYF. Written as DNA, the CDR3 is TGTGCCTCCCAGGCCGGACCCTCCTACGAGCAGTACTTC.

This chain's CDR3 is CASSSRIEQYF. CDR3 sequence (DNA): TGTGCCAGCAGCTCCAGGATCGAGCAGTACTTC. The chain employs TRBV28 and TRBJ2-7; no clear D. Germline V CDR1 and CDR2: MDHEN, SYDVKM. The CDR3 has 11 amino acids. V lost 6 bases and J 6 bases, leaving 9 bases between the germline ends.

V usage is TRBV27 and J usage is TRBJ2-1; tentative D call: TRBD1 (6 bases). V was trimmed by 6 bases and J by 6 bases, leaving 18 bases between them. This CDR3 is built from 15 residues. From germline, CDR1 is MNHEY and CDR2 SMNVEV (reference sequence). For the CDR3, the DNA is TGTGCCAGCAGCCTCCGAGGGACACACCTCAATGAGCAGTTCTTC. Protein: CASSLRGTHLNEQFF.

This clone was seen just once. The chain joins TRBV19 to TRBJ2-2; no clear D gene. Deletions cut 5 bases from V and 1 base from J, with 5 bases between. The germline CDR1 and CDR2 sequences are LNHDA and SQIVND (reference sequence). This CDR3 has 13 residues. The CDR3 region is CASSQMNTGELFF. The CDR3 nucleotides read TGTGCCAGTAGTCAGATGAACACCGGGGAGCTGTTTTTT.

The gene calls are TRBV23-1 and TRBJ1-2; TRBD1 matches at 7 bases. TRBV23-1 is reported as an ORF; its role is uncertain. The CDR3 sequence is 15 residues long. The V gene end was trimmed by 6 bases and the J gene end by 7 bases; junction bases not matched to a gene: 14. Here the CDR3 reads CASSRRQGSMAGYTF. For the CDR3, the DNA is TGCGCCAGCAGCAGACGACAGGGTTCAATGGCTGGCTACACCTTC.

The rearrangement joins TRBV5-5 to TRBJ2-2, with 9 bases that match TRBD1. Germline values: CDR1 SGHKS, CDR2 YYEKEE (reference sequence). J lost 6 bases, V lost 2 bases, and 11 bases had no gene match. The CDR3 is made up of 17 amino acids. In DNA, the CDR3 is TGTGCCAGCAGCTTTTTAGTAGGGGACAGGGCGTCCGGGGAGCTGTTTTTT. Residues: CASSFLVGDRASGELFF.

With respect to this clone: Within the sample, other DNA sequences also encode this same CDR3. The gene calls are TRBV15 and TRBJ2-1; TRBD2 aligns across 8 bases. With V trimmed by 0 bases and J by 4 bases, 2 bases remained unmatched. The CDR3 runs 15 residues. Germline-derived CDR1 and CDR2 are LNHNV and YYDKDF (reference sequence). Here the CDR3 reads CATSRDGRAYNEQFF. CDR3 DNA: TGTGCCACCAGCAGAGACGGGAGGGCGTACAATGAGCAGTTCTTC.

CDR3 sequence (DNA): TGTGCCAGCAGCTCTCAGGGGGGAGATCAGCCCCAGCATTTT. Its translation: CASSSQGGDQPQHF. This rearrangement joins TRBV2 to TRBJ1-5; TRBD1 matches at 7 bases. There are 14 residues in the CDR3. CDR1 and CDR2 from the germline V gene are SNHLY and FYNNEI. The trim removed 6 bases at V and 5 bases at J, leaving 7 bases unmatched. The complete variable domain, with remaining parts taken from reference TRBV2 and TRBJ1-5, reads EPEVTQTPSHQVTQMGQEVILRCVPISNHLYFYWYRQILGQKVEFLVSFYNNEISEKSEIFDDQFSVERPDGSNFTLKIRSTKLEDSAMYFCASSSQGGDQPQHFGDGTRLSIL.

The chain couples TRBV29-1 to TRBJ2-3, with D perhaps given as TRBD1 or TRBD2 (6 bases each). Looked up from germline, CDR1 is SQVTM and CDR2 is ANQGSEA. The CDR3 consists of 16 residues. V was clipped by 2 bases and J by 0 bases, with 15 bases between them. The CDR3 region is CSVEPRTGASTDTQYF. In DNA, the CDR3 is TGCAGCGTTGAACCCCGGACGGGGGCTAGCACAGATACGCAGTATTTT.

The CDR3 bases are TGTGCCAGCAGTGAATCCATGGTCTACGAGCAGTACTTC. The encoded protein is CASSESMVYEQYF. The chain has TRBV2 and TRBJ2-7, with D unresolved. Trimming removed 2 bases from V and 3 bases from J, with 8 bases in between. The CDR3 totals 13 residues. CDR1 is SNHLY, CDR2 FYNNEI, per germline.

The rearrangement links TRBV5-1 to TRBJ2-2; D is uncertain. V lost 0 bases and J 5 bases, leaving 11 bases between the germline ends. Germline CDR1 is SGHRS and CDR2 is YFSETQ. The CDR3 runs 15 residues. CDR3 nucleotides: TGCGCCAGCAGCTTGGCCTCTGCCGGGACCGGGGAGCTGTTTTTT. This encodes CASSLASAGTGELFF. The full variable domain, rest sourced from reference TRBV5-1 and TRBJ2-2, is KAGVTQTPRYLIKTRGQQVTLSCSPISGHRSVSWYQQTPGQGLQFLFEYFSETQRNKGNFPGRFSGRQFSNSRSEMNVSTLELGDSALYLCASSLASAGTGELFFGEGSRLTVL.

The V gene is TRBV6-1, the J gene TRBJ2-7; 8 bases fit TRBD1. From germline, CDR1 is MNHNS and CDR2 SASEGT. This CDR3 has 14 residues. V was pared by 4 bases and J by 4 bases, with 6 bases of the junction left unmatched. CDR3 nucleotide sequence: TGTGCCAGCAGTGGCTACAGGGGGAATTACGAGCAGTACTTC. Translating it yields CASSGYRGNYEQYF.

The genes are TRBV30 and TRBJ1-2, with D maybe TRBD1 (5 bases). With 5 bases removed from V and 8 bases from J, the gap between germline ends came to 15 bases. This CDR3 is built from 12 residues. CDR1 is GTSNPN, CDR2 SVGIG, per germline (reference sequence). For the CDR3, the DNA is TGTGCCTGGGGGGACGGTTACTCCGGCTACACCTTC. Its protein product is CAWGDGYSGYTF.

The genes are TRBV25-1 and TRBJ2-5; weak D call: TRBD2 (5 bases). V was shortened by 2 bases and J by 0 bases, with 10 bases between the two germline ends. Germline V gene lookup returns CDR1 MGHDK and CDR2 SYGVNS. The CDR3 spans 15 residues. CDR3 sequence reads: CASSERRGYQETQYF. In DNA, the CDR3 is TGTGCCAGCAGTGAACGTAGAGGGTACCAAGAGACCCAGTACTTC.

The V call is TRBV7-2, the J call TRBJ1-1, with D maybe TRBD1 (6 bases). The CDR3 is 14 amino acids. Germline V lookup: CDR1 SGHTA, CDR2 FQGNSA. The V end lost 5 bases, the J end lost 1 base, and 11 bases lay between the germline ends. The CDR3 sequence is CASSGGTKNTEAFF. CDR3 nucleotides: TGTGCCAGCAGCGGAGGGACAAAGAACACTGAAGCTTTCTTT.

In DNA form, the CDR3 reads TGTGCCAGCAGTCTTAAGCGGGAGTGGGGTGAGCAGTTCTTC. Protein product: CASSLKREWGEQFF. V is TRBV2 and J is TRBJ2-1; 8 nucleotides align to TRBD2. V shed 5 bases and J 9 bases; nucleotides not matched to a gene: 9. CDR1 is SNHLY, CDR2 FYNNEI, per germline. This CDR3 has 14 residues.